This TCR beta chain was identified during a study of OX40 agonist ivuxolimab in advanced cancers. Turning to the study itself: Prior therapy, whether anti-PD-1, anti-PD-L1 or anti-CTLA-4, was allowed, and less than 45% had some.

The assay was immunoSEQ multiplex PCR, and TCRdb's table has in-frame clones only and misses some. Altogether about 50,000 clones are present, around 93% being singletons, with the ten largest covering approximately 23%. Germline CDR1 is SGHDT and CDR2 is YYEEEE. V was clipped by 0 bases and J by 10 bases, with 17 bases between them. This CDR3 spans 15 amino acids. Collection of blood occurred at baseline, at cycle 4 day 1, and at cycle 7 day 1. The source of this sequence is an adult with an advanced solid tumor such as melanoma, head and neck, liver or kidney cancer. This chain connects TRBV5-6 to TRBJ2-1; a possible D gene is TRBD1 (8 bases). Material: CD4+ or CD8+ T cells sorted from blood, obtained in a trial of the OX40 agonist ivuxolimab. For the CDR3, the DNA is TGTGCCAGCAGCTTGGGGACAGGGCGGCGGGGGGAGCAGTTCTTC. Translating gives CASSLGTGRRGEQFF. Full variable domain (remainder filled in from reference TRBV5-6 and TRBJ2-1): DAGVTQSPTHLIKTRGQQVTLRCSPKSGHDTVSWYQQALGQGPQFIFQYYEEEERQRGNFPDRFSGHQFPNYSSELNVNALLLGDSALYLCASSLGTGRRGEQFFGPGTRLTVL.